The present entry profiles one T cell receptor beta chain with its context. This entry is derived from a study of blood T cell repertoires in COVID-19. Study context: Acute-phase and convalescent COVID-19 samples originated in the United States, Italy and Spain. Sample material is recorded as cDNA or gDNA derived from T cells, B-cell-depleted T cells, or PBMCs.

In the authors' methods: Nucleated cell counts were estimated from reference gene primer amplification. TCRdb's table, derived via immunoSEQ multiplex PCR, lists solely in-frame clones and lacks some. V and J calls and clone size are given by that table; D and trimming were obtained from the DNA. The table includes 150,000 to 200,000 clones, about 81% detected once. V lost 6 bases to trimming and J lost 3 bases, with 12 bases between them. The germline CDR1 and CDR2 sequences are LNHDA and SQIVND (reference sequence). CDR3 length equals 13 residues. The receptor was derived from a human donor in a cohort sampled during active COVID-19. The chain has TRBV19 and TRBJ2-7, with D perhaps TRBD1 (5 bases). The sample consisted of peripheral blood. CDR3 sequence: CASRQPDSYEQYF. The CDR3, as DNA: TGTGCCAGTAGACAACCCGACAGCTACGAGCAGTACTTC.